This T cell receptor (beta chain) was retrieved from a study of T cells of healthy individuals. The V end lost 3 bases, the J end lost 5 bases, and 14 bases lay between the germline ends. Germline V gene data show CDR1 as SGDLS and CDR2 as YYNGEE. The CDR3 spans 15 residues. TCRdb reprocessed the 5' RACE reads with MiXCR, giving one entry per CDR3 protein. The sample shows under 70,000 distinct CDR3 sequences, about 14% of them seen only once. The source is a human donor in good health. The chain joins TRBV9 to TRBJ2-2, with D perhaps assigned TRBD1 or TRBD2 (6 bases each). Here the CDR3 DNA reads TGTGCCAGCAGCGAAGACAGGCGGGGAACCGGGGAGCTGTTTTTT. Translation gives CASSEDRRGTGELFF.